The 25 T cell receptor beta chains below all came from one sample that was sequenced in a study of blood T cell repertoires in COVID-19. TCRdb's copy holds only in-frame clones and misses some; the assay was immunoSEQ multiplex PCR. The table lists around 270,000 clones, 70% to 90% of them singletons. Sequenced material: peripheral blood. Receptors were obtained from a human donor with COVID-19, enrolled during active disease. The donor label of this sample is uncertain.

The chain has TRBV5-5 and TRBJ2-7; TRBD2 might be the D (6 bases). The germline V gene encodes CDR1 SGHKS and CDR2 YYEKEE (reference sequence). The CDR3 consists of 17 residues. The V and J ends lost 2 bases and 3 bases respectively, with 21 bases between them. CDR3 sequence (DNA): TGTGCCAGCAGCTTTCGTTCGGTGGGAGGAACCAACTACGAGCAGTACTTC. Its protein is CASSFRSVGGTNYEQYF.

This rearrangement joins TRBV7-2 to TRBJ2-2; TRBD1 aligns across 7 bases. CDR1 is SGHTA and CDR2 is FQGNSA in the germline V gene. V lost 4 bases to trimming and J lost 6 bases; unmatched junction nucleotides: 11. The CDR3 loop spans 16 amino acids. CDR3 coding DNA: TGTGCCAGCAGCTCCCGGCCACAGGGGATCGCCGGGGAGCTGTTTTTT. Translating gives CASSSRPQGIAGELFF.

This sequence joins TRBV6-2 or TRBV6-3 and TRBJ1-2; TRBD1 aligns across 10 bases. This CDR3 region has 14 residues. Germline values: CDR1 MNHEY, CDR2 SVGEGT. V shed 0 bases and J 8 bases; nucleotides not matched to a gene: 3. The CDR3 here is CASSYSTGGLGYTF. CDR3 DNA sequence: TGTGCCAGCAGTTACTCGACAGGGGGCCTGGGCTACACCTTC.

The rearrangement joins TRBV5-5 to TRBJ1-1; 10 nucleotides line up with TRBD1. Germline V gene lookup returns CDR1 SGHKS and CDR2 YYEKEE (reference sequence). CDR3 length: 15 residues. V lost 0 bases, J lost 3 bases, and 2 bases stayed unmatched. The CDR3 DNA reads TGTGCCAGCAGCTTGGCCGGGACAGGGGACACTGAAGCTTTCTTT. Translated: CASSLAGTGDTEAFF.

For the CDR3, the DNA is TGTGCCAGCAGCCCGGGACTCGCGGCGGATACGCAGTATTTT. It specifies CASSPGLAADTQYF. The chain uses TRBV7-3 and TRBJ2-3; the D gene is possibly TRBD2 (6 bases). The CDR3 extends over 14 amino acids. In germline, CDR1 is SGHTA, CDR2 FQGTGA. Trimming took off 5 bases at V and 6 bases at J, with 15 bases between the two ends.

This clone occurred once. The chain carries TRBV6-5 and TRBJ1-1; D possibly corresponds to TRBD1 (6 bases). This CDR3 has 15 residues. The V gene lost 6 bases and the J gene lost 6 bases, with 20 bases spanning the gap. Germline V gene data show CDR1 as MNHEY and CDR2 as SVGAGI. CDR3 in DNA: TGTGCCAGCAGCCCCAGCGGGGGGCTTATAGCTGAAGCTTTCTTT. Translated, it gives CASSPSGGLIAEAFF.

The chain uses TRBV2 and TRBJ1-3; D is perhaps TRBD1 (5 bases). In germline, CDR1 is SNHLY, CDR2 FYNNEI. CDR3 length equals 15 residues. The germline V and J ends were trimmed by 6 bases and 0 bases, with 12 bases remaining between them. The CDR3 region has the DNA TGTGCCAGCAGACTAAGGGGCGACTCTGGAAACACCATATATTTT. Translation: CASRLRGDSGNTIYF.

The chain employs TRBV3-1 (or the pseudogene TRBV3-2) and TRBJ2-3; 8 nucleotides align to TRBD1. The CDR3 consists of 14 residues. Trimming removed 4 bases from V and 4 bases from J; junction bases left unmatched: 4. Germline loops: CDR1 LGHDT, CDR2 YNNKEL (reference sequence). The CDR3 reads CASSPGQGADTQYF. CDR3 in DNA: TGTGCCAGCAGCCCCGGACAGGGCGCAGATACGCAGTATTTT.

V usage is TRBV7-2 and J usage is TRBJ1-2, with TRBD1 identical over 7 bases. Germline CDR1 is SGHTA and CDR2 is FQGNSA. V shed 1 base and J 8 bases; nucleotides not matched to a gene: 4. The CDR3 extends over 13 amino acids. Written as DNA, the CDR3 is TGTGCCAGCAGCTTAGAACAGGGGCTAGGCTACACCTTC. It is translated as CASSLEQGLGYTF. Drawing the rest from reference TRBV7-2 and TRBJ1-2, the complete variable domain is GAGVSQSPSNKVTEKGKDVELRCDPISGHTALYWYRQSLGQGLEFLIYFQGNSAPDKSGLPSDRFSAERTGGSVSTLTIQRTQQEDSAVYLCASSLEQGLGYTFGSGTRLTVV.

This rearrangement joins TRBV14 to TRBJ2-3, with 13 bases matching TRBD2. V was pared by 5 bases and J by 3 bases, with 8 bases of the junction left unmatched. The germline V gene has CDR1 SGHDN and CDR2 FVKESK. The CDR3 sequence is 17 residues long. In DNA form, the CDR3 reads TGTGCCAGCAGCGCCGGACTAGCGGGAGATGGGACAGATACGCAGTATTTT. It yields the protein CASSAGLAGDGTDTQYF.

V is TRBV10-2 and J is TRBJ1-2, with 8 bases fitting TRBD1. V gave up 4 bases and J gave up 7 bases; unmatched junction bases: 11. This CDR3 has 15 amino acids. Germline V gives CDR1 WSHSY, CDR2 SAAADI. The CDR3 DNA reads as TGCGCCAGCAGTGGGGGGACAGGAGCTACTCCTGGCTACACCTTC. Translated: CASSGGTGATPGYTF.

V is TRBV19 and J is TRBJ1-2, with 7 bases matching TRBD1. The ends lost 5 bases at V and 8 bases at J; junction bases unmatched: 11. Germline CDR1 reads LNHDA; CDR2 reads SQIVND (reference sequence). CDR3 length equals 14 residues. The CDR3 here is CASSPGGPERGYTF. CDR3 nucleotide sequence: TGTGCCAGTAGTCCAGGGGGGCCCGAAAGAGGCTACACCTTC.

The chain carries TRBV6-5 and TRBJ2-7, with D perhaps matching TRBD1 (6 bases). The germline CDR1 and CDR2 sequences are MNHEY and SVGAGI. V lost 7 bases and J lost 3, with 16 bases in between. The CDR3 has 14 amino acids. The CDR3 nucleotides are TGTGCCAGCACCTCCCCGACAGGCGTCTACGAGCAGTACTTC. It specifies CASTSPTGVYEQYF.

This clone occurred once. The chain carries TRBV21-1 and TRBJ2-2; no DNA check was done on the table's D call, TRBD2. TRBV21-1 is a pseudogene segment. This CDR3 contains 14 residues. The CDR3 coding sequence is TGTGCCAGCAACTCTAGCGGGATTGACGGGGAGCTGTTTTTT. Translation gives CASNSSGIDGELFF.

This chain links TRBV5-1 with TRBJ2-1; D is unresolved. Per germline, CDR1 SGHRS and CDR2 YFSETQ. This CDR3 has 13 residues. V shed 1 base and J shed 9 bases, with 11 bases lying between them. CDR3 in amino acids: CASSLSVSSEQFF. The CDR3 nucleotides are TGCGCCAGCAGCTTGAGCGTCTCGAGTGAGCAGTTCTTC.

In its sample, this clone was seen once. The rearrangement joins TRBV19 to TRBJ2-7; 7 positions match TRBD1. The CDR3 contains 13 residues. Trimming removed 8 bases from V and 2 bases from J; junction bases left unmatched: 6. CDR1 LNHDA and CDR2 SQIVND come from the germline V gene (reference sequence). The CDR3 spells CASGRQGTYEQYF. The CDR3 nucleotides are TGTGCCAGTGGACGACAGGGCACCTACGAGCAGTACTTC.

V is TRBV7-2 and J is TRBJ1-4; TRBD1 agrees at 7 bases. The CDR3 contains 15 residues. The germline gives CDR1 SGHTA, CDR2 FQGNSA. J was trimmed by 8 bases and V by 2 bases; bases with no gene match: 8. The CDR3 bases are TGTGCCAGCAGCTTAATGGTGGGGACAGACGAAAAACTGTTTTTT. It codes for CASSLMVGTDEKLFF.

The count of this clone is one. J is TRBJ2-1 and V is TRBV7-3; 8 bases match TRBD2. V dropped 2 bases and J dropped 4; count of bases not matched to a gene: 1. CDR3 length equals 14 residues. Germline lookup yields CDR1 SGHTA and CDR2 FQGTGA. The CDR3 loop reads CASSLASGYNEQFF. DNA for the CDR3: TGTGCCAGCAGCTTAGCTAGCGGGTACAATGAGCAGTTCTTC.

This clone was observed a single time. The chain is built from TRBV6-4 and TRBJ1-5, with a weak D call TRBD1 (5 bases). In germline, CDR1 is MRHNA, CDR2 SNTAGT. The CDR3 is made up of 14 amino acids. Trimming pared 4 bases from V and 0 bases from J, leaving 7 bases between. CDR3 coding DNA: TGTGCCAGCAGTGGGCAGGGTAGCAATCAGCCCCAGCATTTT. Translating it yields CASSGQGSNQPQHF.

The chain recombines TRBV9 with TRBJ2-5; the match to TRBD1 covers 9 bases. Germline CDR1 reads SGDLS; CDR2 reads YYNGEE. CDR3 length: 16 residues. V lost 3 bases, J lost 0 bases, and 6 bases stayed unmatched. The CDR3 loop reads CASSARQGGYQETQYF. CDR3 DNA sequence: TGTGCCAGCAGCGCTCGACAGGGGGGGTACCAAGAGACCCAGTACTTC.

V and J are TRBV12-3 or TRBV12-4 and TRBJ2-2, with D hard to call. The CDR3 totals 13 residues. With 7 bases removed from V and 0 bases from J, the gap between germline ends came to 6 bases. As DNA, the CDR3 is TGTGCCAGCACCAACACGAACACCGGGGAGCTGTTTTTT. It translates to CASTNTNTGELFF.

The CDR3 region is CASARGNNEQFF. CDR3 DNA sequence: TGTGCCAGCGCAAGGGGTAACAATGAGCAGTTCTTC. This rearrangement joins TRBV11-3 to TRBJ2-1, with D perhaps matching TRBD1 (5 bases). Per the germline V gene, CDR1 is SGHNT and CDR2 is YENEEA. The length of the CDR3 is 12 residues. V dropped 8 bases and J dropped 5 bases, with 10 bases sitting between them.

This chain uses TRBV12-3 or TRBV12-4 with TRBJ2-7, with D possibly matching TRBD1 (6 bases). The ends were cut back, 6 bases at V and 8 bases at J, with 11 bases in the middle. CDR3 length equals 11 residues. CDR3 coding DNA: TGTGCCAGCAGCCCAGGACAGCAGCAGTACTTC. This encodes CASSPGQQQYF.

This rearrangement joins TRBV14 to TRBJ1-2, with TRBD1 identical over 7 bases. Germline trimming cut 7 bases from V and 8 bases from J; bases unmatched to any gene: 16. Germline V gene lookup returns CDR1 SGHDN and CDR2 FVKESK. The length of the CDR3 is 15 residues. CDR3 in amino acids: CASTARPGGYDGYTF. DNA for the CDR3: TGTGCCAGCACCGCCAGGCCAGGGGGGTACGACGGCTACACCTTC. Variable domain in full (rest from reference TRBV14 and TRBJ1-2): EAGVTQFPSHSVIEKGQTVTLRCDPISGHDNLYWYRRVMGKEIKFLLHFVKESKQDESGMPNNRFLAERTGGTYSTLKVQPAELEDSGVYFCASTARPGGYDGYTFGSGTRLTVV.

The chain carries TRBV27 and TRBJ1-6, with D tentatively TRBD1 (5 bases). Trimming cost V 6 bases and J 5 bases, with 11 bases left between them. The CDR3 is 14 residues long. The germline V gene has CDR1 MNHEY and CDR2 SMNVEV (reference sequence). The CDR3 DNA sequence: TGTGCCAGCAGCCCAGCAGGGAATAATTCACCCCTCCACTTT. Amino acid sequence: CASSPAGNNSPLHF.